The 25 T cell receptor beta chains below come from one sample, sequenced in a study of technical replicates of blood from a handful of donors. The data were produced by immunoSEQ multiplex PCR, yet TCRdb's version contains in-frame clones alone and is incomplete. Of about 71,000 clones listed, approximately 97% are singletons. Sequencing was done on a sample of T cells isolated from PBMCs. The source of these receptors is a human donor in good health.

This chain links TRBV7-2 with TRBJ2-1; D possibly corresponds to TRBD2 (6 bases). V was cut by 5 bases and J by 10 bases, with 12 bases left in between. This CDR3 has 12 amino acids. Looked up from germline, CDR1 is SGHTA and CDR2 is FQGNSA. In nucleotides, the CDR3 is TGTGCCAGCAGCCCGCTCCGGGGGGAGCAGTTCTTC. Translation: CASSPLRGEQFF.

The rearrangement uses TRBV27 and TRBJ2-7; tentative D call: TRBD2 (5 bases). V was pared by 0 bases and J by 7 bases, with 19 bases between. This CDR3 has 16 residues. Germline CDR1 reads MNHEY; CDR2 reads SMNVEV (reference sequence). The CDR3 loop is CASSLSAEGAPGEQYF. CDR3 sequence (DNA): TGTGCCAGCAGTTTATCCGCTGAGGGTGCCCCGGGGGAGCAGTACTTC.

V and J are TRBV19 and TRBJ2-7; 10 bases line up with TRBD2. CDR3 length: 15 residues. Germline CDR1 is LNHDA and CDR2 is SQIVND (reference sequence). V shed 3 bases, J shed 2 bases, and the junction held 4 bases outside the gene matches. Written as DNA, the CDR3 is TGTGCCAGTAGTATTGCTAGCGGGGGACCCTACGAGCAGTACTTC. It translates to CASSIASGGPYEQYF. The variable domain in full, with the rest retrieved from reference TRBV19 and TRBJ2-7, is DGGITQSPKYLFRKEGQNVTLSCEQNLNHDAMYWYRQDPGQGLRLIYYSQIVNDFQKGDIAEGYSVSREKKESFPLTVTSAQKNPTAFYLCASSIASGGPYEQYFGPGTRLTVT.

CDR3 loop: CASRRTEYYGYTF. The CDR3 DNA is TGTGCCAGCAGAAGGACTGAATACTATGGCTACACCTTC. The chain combines TRBV6-5 with TRBJ1-2; D not resolved. With 6 bases removed from V and 3 bases from J, the gap between germline ends came to 11 bases. The CDR3 is 13 amino acids. Germline V gives CDR1 MNHEY, CDR2 SVGAGI.

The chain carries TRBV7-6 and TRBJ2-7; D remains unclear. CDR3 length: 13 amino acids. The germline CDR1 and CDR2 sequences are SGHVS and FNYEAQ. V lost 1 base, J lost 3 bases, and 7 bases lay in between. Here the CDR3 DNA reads TGTGCCAGCAGCTTAGACCCAGTCTACGAGCAGTACTTC. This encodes CASSLDPVYEQYF.

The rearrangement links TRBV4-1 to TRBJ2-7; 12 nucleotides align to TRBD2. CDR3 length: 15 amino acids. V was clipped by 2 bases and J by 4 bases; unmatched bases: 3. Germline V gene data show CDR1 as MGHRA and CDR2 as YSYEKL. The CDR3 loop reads CASSQQTSGRYEQYF. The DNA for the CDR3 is TGCGCCAGCAGCCAACAGACTAGCGGGAGATACGAGCAGTACTTC.

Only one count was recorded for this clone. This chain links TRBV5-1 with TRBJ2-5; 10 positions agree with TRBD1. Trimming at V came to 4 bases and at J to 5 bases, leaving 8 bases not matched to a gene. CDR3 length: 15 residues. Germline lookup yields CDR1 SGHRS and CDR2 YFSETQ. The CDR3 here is CASSRTGGTFETQYF. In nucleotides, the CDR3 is TGCGCCAGCAGCCGGACAGGGGGGACTTTTGAGACCCAGTACTTC.

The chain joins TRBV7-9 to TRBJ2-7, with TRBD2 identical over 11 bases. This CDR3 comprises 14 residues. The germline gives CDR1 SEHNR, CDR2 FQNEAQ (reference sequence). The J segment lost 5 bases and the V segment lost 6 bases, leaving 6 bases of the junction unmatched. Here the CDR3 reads CASSFSGGADEQYF. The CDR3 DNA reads TGTGCCAGCAGTTTTAGCGGGGGGGCGGACGAGCAGTACTTC.

CDR3: CSVWSSYNEQFF. In DNA form, the CDR3 reads TGCAGCGTTTGGAGCTCCTACAATGAGCAGTTCTTC. The V gene is TRBV29-1, the J gene TRBJ2-1, with unresolved D. Germline CDR1 reads SQVTM; CDR2 reads ANQGSEA. The CDR3 loop spans 12 amino acids. Trimming removed 5 bases from V and 0 bases from J, with 5 bases in between.

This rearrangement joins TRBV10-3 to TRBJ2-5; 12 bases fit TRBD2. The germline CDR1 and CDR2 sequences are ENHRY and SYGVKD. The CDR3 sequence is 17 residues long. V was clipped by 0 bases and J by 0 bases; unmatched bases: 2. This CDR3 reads CAISESGLAGYQETQYF. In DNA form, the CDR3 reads TGTGCCATCAGTGAGTCCGGACTAGCGGGGTACCAAGAGACCCAGTACTTC.

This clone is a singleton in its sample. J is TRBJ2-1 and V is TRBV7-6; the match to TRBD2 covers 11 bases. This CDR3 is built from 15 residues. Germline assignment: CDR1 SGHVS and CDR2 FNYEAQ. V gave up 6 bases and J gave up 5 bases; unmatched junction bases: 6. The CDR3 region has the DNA TGTGCCAGCAGAACCGGGACTAGCGGAGACAATGAGCAGTTCTTC. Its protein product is CASRTGTSGDNEQFF.

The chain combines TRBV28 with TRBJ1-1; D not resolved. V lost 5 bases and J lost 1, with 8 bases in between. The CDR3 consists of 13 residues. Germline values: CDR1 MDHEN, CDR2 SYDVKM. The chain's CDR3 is CASSDHRNTEAFF. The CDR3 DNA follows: TGTGCCAGCAGTGACCACAGGAACACTGAAGCTTTCTTT.

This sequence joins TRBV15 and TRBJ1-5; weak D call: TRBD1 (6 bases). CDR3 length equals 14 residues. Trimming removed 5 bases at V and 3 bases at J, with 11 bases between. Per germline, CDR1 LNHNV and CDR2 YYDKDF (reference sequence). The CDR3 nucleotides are TGTGCCACCAGCCATGGACAGTTCAATCAGCCCCAGCATTTT. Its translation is CATSHGQFNQPQHF.

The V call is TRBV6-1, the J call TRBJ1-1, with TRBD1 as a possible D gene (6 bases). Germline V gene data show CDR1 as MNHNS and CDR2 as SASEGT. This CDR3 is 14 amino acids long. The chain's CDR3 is CGTHEQGQTTEAFF. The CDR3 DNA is TGTGGCACCCACGAACAGGGTCAGACCACTGAAGCTTTCTTT.

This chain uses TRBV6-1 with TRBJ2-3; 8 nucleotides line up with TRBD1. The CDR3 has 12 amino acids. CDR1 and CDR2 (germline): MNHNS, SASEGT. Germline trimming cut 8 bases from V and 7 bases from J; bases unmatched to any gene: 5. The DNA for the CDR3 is TGTGCCAGCCTAGACAGGGGACATACGCAGTATTTT. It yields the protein CASLDRGHTQYF.

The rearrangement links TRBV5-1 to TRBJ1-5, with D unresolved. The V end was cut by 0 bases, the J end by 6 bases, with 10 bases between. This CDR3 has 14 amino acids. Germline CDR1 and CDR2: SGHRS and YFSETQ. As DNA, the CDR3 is TGCGCCAGCAGCTTGGTTTTCGGTGGTCAGCCCCAGCATTTT. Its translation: CASSLVFGGQPQHF.

The CDR3 DNA sequence: TGTGCCAGCAGCCAAGGGCTCGGCTACACCTTC. Amino acids: CASSQGLGYTF. V and J are TRBV4-2 and TRBJ1-2, with D hard to call. Trimming pared 1 base from V and 8 bases from J, leaving 5 bases between. This CDR3 is 11 amino acids long. From germline, CDR1 is LGHNA and CDR2 YNFKEQ.

CDR3 sequence reads: CASSSTSGGAAETQYF. DNA for the CDR3: TGTGCCAGCAGCTCCACTAGCGGGGGGGCCGCAGAGACCCAGTACTTC. V is TRBV5-4 and J is TRBJ2-5; TRBD2 aligns across 13 bases. The CDR3 sequence is 16 residues long. With V trimmed by 3 bases and J by 4 bases, 6 bases remained unmatched. Germline V lookup: CDR1 SGHNT, CDR2 YYREEE (reference sequence).

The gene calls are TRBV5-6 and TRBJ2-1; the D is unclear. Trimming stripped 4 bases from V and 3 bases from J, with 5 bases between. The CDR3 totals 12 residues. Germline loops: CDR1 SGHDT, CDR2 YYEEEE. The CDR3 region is CASSPYYNEQFF. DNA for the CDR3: TGTGCCAGCAGCCCTTACTACAATGAGCAGTTCTTC.

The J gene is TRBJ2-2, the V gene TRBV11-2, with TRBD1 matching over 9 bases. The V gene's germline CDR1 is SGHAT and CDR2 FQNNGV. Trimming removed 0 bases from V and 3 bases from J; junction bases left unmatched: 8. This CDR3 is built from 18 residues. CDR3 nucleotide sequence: TGTGCCAGCAGCTTAGATCGGTGGGACAGGGAAGACACCGGGGAGCTGTTTTTT. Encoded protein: CASSLDRWDREDTGELFF.

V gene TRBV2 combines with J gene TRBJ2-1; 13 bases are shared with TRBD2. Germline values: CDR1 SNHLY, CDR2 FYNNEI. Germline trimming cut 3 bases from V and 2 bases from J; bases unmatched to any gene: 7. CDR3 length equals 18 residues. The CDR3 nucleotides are TGTGCCAGCAGTGAGAGGACTAGCGGGGGTCGACCCTACAATGAGCAGTTCTTC. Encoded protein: CASSERTSGGRPYNEQFF.

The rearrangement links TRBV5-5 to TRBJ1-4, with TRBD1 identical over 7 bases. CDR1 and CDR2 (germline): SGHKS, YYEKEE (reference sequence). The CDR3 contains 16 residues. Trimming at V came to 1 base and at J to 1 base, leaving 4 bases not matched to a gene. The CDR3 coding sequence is TGTGCCAGCAGCTTGACAGGGGAGATAACTAATGAAAAACTGTTTTTT. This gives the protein CASSLTGEITNEKLFF.

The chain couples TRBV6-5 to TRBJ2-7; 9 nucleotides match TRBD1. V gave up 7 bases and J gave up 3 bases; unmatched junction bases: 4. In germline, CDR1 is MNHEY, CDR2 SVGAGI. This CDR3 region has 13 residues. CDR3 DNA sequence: TGTGCCAGCACGCCGGGACAGGGCTACGAGCAGTACTTC. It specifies CASTPGQGYEQYF.

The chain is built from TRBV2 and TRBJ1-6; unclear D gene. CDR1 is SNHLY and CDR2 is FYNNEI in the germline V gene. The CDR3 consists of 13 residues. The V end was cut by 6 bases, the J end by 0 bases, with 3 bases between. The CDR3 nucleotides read TGTGCCAGCAGGAGCTCCTATAATTCACCCCTCCACTTT. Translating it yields CASRSSYNSPLHF.

The chain's CDR3 is CSASQGMGAFF. The DNA of the CDR3 is TGCAGTGCTTCACAGGGGATGGGGGCTTTCTTT. The chain employs TRBV20-1 and TRBJ1-1; 7 bases match TRBD1. This CDR3 spans 11 amino acids. Germline CDR1 reads DFQATT; CDR2 reads SNEGSKA (reference sequence). V shed 5 bases, J shed 11 bases, and the junction held 8 bases outside the gene matches.